These 26 T cell receptor beta chains share one sample of origin, sequenced in a study of blood T cells in healthy people across ages. Then a second PCR, running roughly 7 to 11 cycles, was carried out with a sample-barcoded 5' primer and a J-beta primer mix. TCRdb reprocessed the 5' RACE reads via MiXCR and lists one record per CDR3 protein. The repertoire holds about 1,500,000 distinct CDR3 sequences, with 28% as singletons. The sample comprised blood. The source of these receptors is a woman in her twenties or thirties in good health.

This clonotype occurred many times. In nucleotides, the CDR3 is TGTGCCAGCAGTAAAGGACAGGGTTTCAAAAACATTCAGTACTTC. Its protein is CASSKGQGFKNIQYF. The rearrangement links TRBV6-5 to TRBJ2-4; 8 bases match TRBD1. The CDR3 totals 15 residues. CDR1 is MNHEY, CDR2 SVGAGI, per germline. Trimming at V came to 5 bases and at J to 3 bases, leaving 6 bases not matched to a gene.

Comment on this clonotype: A read error is possible here, since a much larger clone lies one base away. V is TRBV28 and J is TRBJ2-1; TRBD1 is a possible D gene (6 bases). The length of the CDR3 is 14 residues. V lost 6 bases to trimming and J lost 10 bases, with 19 bases between them. The germline CDR1 and CDR2 sequences are MDHEN and SYDVKM. DNA of the CDR3: TGTGCCAGCAGCCCCGACCACAGGGTCTACGAGCAGTTCTTC. Its protein product is CASSPDHRVYEQFF.

V is TRBV7-2 and J is TRBJ1-1, with D maybe TRBD1 (5 bases). Per the germline V gene, CDR1 is SGHTA and CDR2 is FQGNSA. V was clipped by 1 base and J by 4 bases, with 13 bases between them. The CDR3 loop spans 15 amino acids. As DNA, the CDR3 is TGTGCCAGCAGCTTAGAACCTGGGGGGGGCACTGAAGCTTTCTTT. Residues: CASSLEPGGGTEAFF.

This clonotype has only a few counts. The V and J genes are TRBV7-2 and TRBJ2-7, with D possibly being TRBD2 (5 bases). CDR1 is SGHTA, CDR2 FQGNSA, per germline. The V and J ends lost 2 bases and 2 bases respectively, with 13 bases between them. The CDR3 contains 15 residues. This chain's CDR3 is CASSLSGISTYEQYF. In DNA, the CDR3 is TGTGCCAGCAGCTTATCCGGGATTTCCACCTACGAGCAGTACTTC.

This clonotype appeared a few times. The chain uses TRBV12-3 or TRBV12-4 and TRBJ2-1, with TRBD1 identical over 9 bases. The J call may be incorrect, as the DNA end agrees better with TRBJ2-7. The CDR3 runs to 14 residues. The CDR3 loop is CASSTGGGMNEQYF. The CDR3 region has the DNA TGTGCCAGCAGTACAGGGGGCGGAATGAATGAGCAGTACTTC.

This clonotype has just a few counts. J is TRBJ2-5 and V is TRBV30; D possibly corresponds to TRBD1 (5 bases). The CDR3 is 15 amino acids. The germline V and J ends were trimmed by 4 bases and 5 bases, with 20 bases remaining between them. Germline V gene lookup returns CDR1 GTSNPN and CDR2 SVGIG (reference sequence). The CDR3: CAWIKGVGAGETQYF. The CDR3, as DNA: TGTGCCTGGATAAAAGGGGTAGGAGCAGGGGAGACCCAGTACTTC.

This clonotype was observed many times. The chain's CDR3 is CASSSGLAADTQYF. The CDR3, as DNA: TGTGCCAGCAGCTCCGGACTAGCGGCTGATACGCAGTATTTT. V and J are TRBV5-6 and TRBJ2-3; 10 nucleotides match TRBD2. CDR1 and CDR2 from the germline V gene are SGHDT and YYEEEE. Trimming at V came to 3 bases and at J to 6 bases, leaving 4 bases not matched to a gene. This CDR3 is 14 amino acids long.

This chain joins TRBV20-1 and TRBJ1-2; tentatively, D is TRBD1 (6 bases). This CDR3 comprises 15 residues. Trimming took 2 bases from V and 4 from J, leaving 17 bases between them. CDR1 and CDR2 (germline): DFQATT, SNEGSKA (reference sequence). CDR3 in DNA: TGCAGTGCTAGAATTGGCACAGGGCCATTCTATGGCTACACCTTC. It is translated as CSARIGTGPFYGYTF.

This rearrangement joins TRBV2 to TRBJ1-4, with D possibly TRBD1 on 5 matching bases. This CDR3 region has 14 residues. Per the germline V gene, CDR1 is SNHLY and CDR2 is FYNNEI. Between the trimmed V and J ends, which lost 3 bases and 8 bases, there was a span of 13 bases. DNA of the CDR3: TGTGCCAGCAGTGAGTCAGGGCTGGGCGAAAAACTGTTTTTT. Protein: CASSESGLGEKLFF.

CDR3 coding DNA: TGTGCCAGTAGTCCCGGCGGCGCTTCGCTATCTGGGGCCAACGTCCTGACTTTC. This gives the protein CASSPGGASLSGANVLTF. The V and J genes are TRBV19 and TRBJ2-6; D ambiguous. In germline, CDR1 is LNHDA, CDR2 SQIVND (reference sequence). This CDR3 has 18 amino acids. The V gene lost 5 bases and the J gene lost 1 base, with 18 bases spanning the gap.

This clonotype was recorded at least ten times. This rearrangement joins TRBV7-9 to TRBJ1-2, with D unclear. The V and J ends lost 3 bases and 5 bases respectively, with 7 bases between them. CDR1 and CDR2 from the germline V gene are SEHNR and FQNEAQ (reference sequence). This CDR3 has 12 residues. The chain's CDR3 is CASSLADYGYTF. The CDR3 nucleotides read TGTGCCAGCAGCTTGGCGGATTATGGCTACACCTTC.

This clonotype was counted only a few times. The germline gene is not matched at one end of the junction; a read error may be the cause. This sequence joins TRBV24-1 and TRBJ2-1; 8 bases agree with TRBD2. CDR3 length: 13 residues. From germline, CDR1 is KGHDR and CDR2 SFDVKD. This CDR3 reads CVTSDPGGDEQFF. The CDR3 region has the DNA TGTGTCACCAGTGACCCCGGGGGGGATGAGCAGTTCTTC.

On this clonotype: A much larger clone differs by one base, so this may be a read error. The V and J genes are TRBV10-3 and TRBJ2-1; D is undetermined. The J call is uncertain, as TRBJ2-7 better fits the DNA end. In germline, CDR1 is ENHRY, CDR2 SYGVKD. The CDR3 runs to 13 residues. The CDR3 DNA follows: TGTGCCATCAGTGAGCTGCTGGGCTGCGAGCAGTACTTC. Amino acids: CAISELLGCEQYF.

This clonotype was detected ten times or more. Here the CDR3 DNA reads TGTGCCAGCAGCCGACTACTAGGTGAGCAGTTCTTC. This codes for CASSRLLGEQFF. J is TRBJ2-1 and V is TRBV7-2; D is possibly TRBD2 (5 bases). Germline V CDR1 and CDR2: SGHTA, FQGNSA. Trimming cost V 5 bases and J 9 bases, with 11 bases left between them. The CDR3 covers 12 residues.

In this sample, this clonotype turned up a few times. The genes are TRBV9 and TRBJ2-3; D is unclear. From germline, CDR1 is SGDLS and CDR2 YYNGEE. V was clipped by 0 bases and J by 2 bases, with 7 bases between them. The length of the CDR3 is 14 residues. Here the CDR3 reads CASSVGVATDTQYF. The CDR3 DNA reads TGTGCCAGCAGCGTAGGAGTCGCCACAGATACGCAGTATTTT. The variable domain in full, with the rest retrieved from reference TRBV9 and TRBJ2-3, is DSGVTQTPKHLITATGQRVTLRCSPRSGDLSVYWYQQSLDQGLQFLIQYYNGEERAKGNILERFSAQQFPDLHSELNLSSLELGDSALYFCASSVGVATDTQYFGPGTRLTVL.

This sequence joins TRBV5-6 and TRBJ1-2; 8 bases match TRBD1. The ends lost 0 bases at V and 9 bases at J; junction bases unmatched: 7. This CDR3 has 14 amino acids. The V gene's germline CDR1 is SGHDT and CDR2 YYEEEE. The CDR3 DNA is TGTGCCAGCAGCTTGGAACGACAGGGGTCCAGCTACACCTTC. Its protein product is CASSLERQGSSYTF.

In its sample, this clonotype was seen a few times. The V gene is TRBV12-3 or TRBV12-4, the J gene TRBJ1-2; D not resolved. The CDR3 is 11 residues long. Trimming removed 8 bases from V and 9 bases from J, with 13 bases in between. The CDR3 sequence is CASGEDPSYTF. CDR3 coding DNA: TGTGCCAGCGGTGAAGACCCGAGCTACACCTTC.

This sequence joins TRBV29-1 and TRBJ2-5; tentatively, D is TRBD2 (5 bases). Between the trimmed V and J ends, which lost 6 bases and 11 bases, there was a span of 25 bases. Germline CDR1 SQVTM, CDR2 ANQGSEA. The CDR3 totals 14 residues. The CDR3 protein is CSVAGAPGYNEQYF. The CDR3 DNA reads as TGCAGCGTAGCTGGAGCCCCGGGGTACAATGAGCAGTACTTC.

This chain uses TRBV7-9 with TRBJ2-5, with D perhaps matching TRBD1 (6 bases). Matching the DNA end better, TRBJ2-7 makes the J call doubtful. Germline V gives CDR1 SEHNR, CDR2 FQNEAQ (reference sequence). The length of the CDR3 is 14 residues. The CDR3, as DNA: TGTGCCAGCAGCAGGTCCGGGACAAGATTCGAGCAGTACTTC. It codes for CASSRSGTRFEQYF.

In regard to this clonotype: A read error may explain this, as a much larger clone is one base away. CDR3 amino acids: CASRTGTGERFF. The CDR3 nucleotides are TGTGCCAGCAGAACAGGGACCGGGGAGCGGTTTTTT. The chain has TRBV6-1 and TRBJ2-2; TRBD1 is a possible D gene (6 bases). CDR3 length: 12 residues. Germline lookup yields CDR1 MNHNS and CDR2 SASEGT.

This clonotype was seen more than once but under ten times. At one of its ends the junction is not consistent with the germline gene, which may arise from a read error. The chain has TRBV6-2 or TRBV6-3 and TRBJ2-1; TRBD1 matches 8 bases. This CDR3 is built from 14 residues. Germline CDR1 and CDR2: MNHEY and SVGEGT. In DNA, the CDR3 is TGCGCCAGCAGGGGGCTTGACTTCTACAATGAGCAGTTCTTC. Its translation: CASRGLDFYNEQFF.

The chain joins TRBV20-1 to TRBJ2-3; 7 bases agree with TRBD1. The V segment lost 6 bases and the J segment 2 bases; nucleotides outside the gene matches: 5. The CDR3 runs 13 residues. Germline V gene sequence: CDR1 DFQATT, CDR2 SNEGSKA (reference sequence). The CDR3 here is CSATGVDTDTQYF. The CDR3 DNA reads as TGCAGTGCAACAGGGGTCGACACAGATACGCAGTATTTT.

The table lists this clonotype with a few counts. The rearrangement uses TRBV2 and TRBJ2-1, with 8 bases fitting TRBD2. Unmatched junction bases numbered 6, after V lost 7 bases and J lost 7 bases. Germline CDR1 reads SNHLY; CDR2 reads FYNNEI. The CDR3 has 13 residues. CDR3 in DNA: TGTGCCAGCACGCCCGGGGGGGCGAATGAGCAGTTCTTC. This sequence encodes CASTPGGANEQFF.

V usage is TRBV6-6 and J usage is TRBJ2-3, with TRBD2 identical over 9 bases. The CDR3 has 17 residues. The J segment lost 3 bases and the V segment lost 2 bases, leaving 9 bases of the junction unmatched. Germline V gene data show CDR1 as MNHNY and CDR2 as SVGAGI (reference sequence). CDR3 coding DNA: TGTGCCAGCAGTTACGACCTAGCGGGACTTCGGACAGATACGCAGTATTTT. It codes for CASSYDLAGLRTDTQYF.

This clonotype was counted ten times or more. The CDR3 coding sequence is TGTGCCAGCAGCTTCACAGGGGCTGAGGAGACCCAGTACTTC. This encodes CASSFTGAEETQYF. V usage is TRBV7-7 and J usage is TRBJ2-5; 7 bases line up with TRBD1. Germline loops: CDR1 SSHAT, CDR2 FNYEAQ (reference sequence). This CDR3 has 14 amino acids. V trimming: 3 bases; J trimming: 5 bases; junction bases outside the gene matches: 6.

Details on this clonotype: A read error may produce the germline difference seen at one junction end. DNA for the CDR3: TGTTCCAGCAACCCAAGTCCGACAGGGGGCTATGGCTACACCTTC. Protein sequence: CSSNPSPTGGYGYTF. The chain joins TRBV7-9 to TRBJ1-2; 9 bases line up with TRBD1. CDR3 length equals 15 residues. Germline CDR1 is SEHNR and CDR2 is FQNEAQ (reference sequence). Using reference TRBV7-9 and TRBJ1-2 for the parts outside the CDR3, the full variable domain is DTGVSQNPRHKITKRGQNVTFRCDPISEHNRLYWYRQTLGQGPEFLTYFQNEAQLEKSRLLSDRFSAERPKGSFSTLEIQRTEQGDSAMYLCSSNPSPTGGYGYTFGSGTRLTVV.